This T cell receptor (beta chain) originates from a study of blood T cell repertoires in COVID-19. Study overall: The origin of the acute and convalescent COVID-19 samples was the United States, Italy and Spain.

Patients of the Seattle cohort, enrolled during active infection, were followed longitudinally. CDR1 and CDR2 (germline): SGDLS, YYNGEE. CDR3 length equals 13 residues. V shed 3 bases, J shed 5 bases, and the junction held 3 bases outside the gene matches. Per the original methods: Estimated nucleated cell counts came from reference gene primer amplification. Profiled with immunoSEQ multiplex PCR; TCRdb holds only in-frame clones, not every one. The V and J calls and clone size come from that table; D and trimming were worked out from the DNA. The table lists a few hundred thousand clones, about 88% of them singletons.

The gene calls are TRBV9 and TRBJ2-7; 9 bases fit TRBD1. The sequence came from a woman aged 30 to 39 with COVID-19, enrolled during active disease. The sequencing input was peripheral blood. CDR3 loop: CASSARTGDEQYF. In DNA form, the CDR3 reads TGTGCCAGCAGCGCACGGACAGGGGACGAGCAGTACTTC. Supplemented by reference TRBV9 and TRBJ2-7, the full variable domain reads DSGVTQTPKHLITATGQRVTLRCSPRSGDLSVYWYQQSLDQGLQFLIQYYNGEERAKGNILERFSAQQFPDLHSELNLSSLELGDSALYFCASSARTGDEQYFGPGTRLTVT.